Below, 11 T cell receptor beta chains from the same sample are listed, as sequenced in a study of blood T cell repertoires in COVID-19. Assay: immunoSEQ multiplex PCR; the TCRdb copy retains only in-frame clones and omits some. In the table there are roughly 200,000 clones, roughly 85% of which are singletons. Input material: peripheral blood. The origin of the receptors is a woman aged 80 or older with acute or convalescent COVID-19.

The chain joins TRBV5-1 to TRBJ1-1; 10 nucleotides match TRBD1. The germline CDR1 and CDR2 sequences are SGHRS and YFSETQ. This CDR3 spans 17 amino acids. The V gene end was trimmed by 4 bases and the J gene end by 5 bases; junction bases not matched to a gene: 14. CDR3 in DNA: TGCGCCAGCAGCAAGACAGGGGGCCAGGGTACTGAGACTGAAGCTTTCTTT. Protein sequence: CASSKTGGQGTETEAFF.

This chain uses TRBV5-4 with TRBJ2-1, with D hard to call. Looked up from germline, CDR1 is SGHNT and CDR2 is YYREEE (reference sequence). Trimming left V 6 bases short and J 4 bases short, with 11 bases between. The CDR3 length is 13 residues. CDR3 sequence reads: CASMILNYNEQFF. DNA for the CDR3: TGTGCCAGCATGATTCTAAATTACAATGAGCAGTTCTTC.

The chain has TRBV11-2 and TRBJ2-3; maybe TRBD2 (5 bases). Trimming shortened V by 1 base and J by 1 base, and 9 bases separated the two germline ends. This CDR3 comprises 15 residues. Germline-derived CDR1 and CDR2 are SGHAT and FQNNGV. The CDR3 loop is CASSLVVSGTDTQYF. The DNA for the CDR3 is TGTGCCAGCAGCTTAGTGGTTAGCGGCACAGATACGCAGTATTTT.

This clone showed up just once. The chain recombines TRBV6-1 with TRBJ1-2, with 8 bases that match TRBD1. Germline V gene sequence: CDR1 MNHNS, CDR2 SASEGT. CDR3 length: 16 residues. V lost 4 bases, J lost 3 bases, and 10 bases stayed unmatched. The CDR3 reads CASSVAGGPGDYGYTF. DNA of the CDR3: TGTGCCAGCAGTGTGGCAGGGGGCCCAGGCGACTATGGCTACACCTTC.

CDR3 amino acids: CASSQVTVPSSYEQYF. The CDR3 coding sequence is TGTGCCAGCAGCCAAGTAACGGTCCCGAGCTCCTACGAGCAGTACTTC. The V call is TRBV4-2, the J call TRBJ2-7, with unresolved D. CDR3 size: 16 residues. Trimming took 1 base from V and 0 from J, leaving 13 bases between them. Looked up from germline, CDR1 is LGHNA and CDR2 is YNFKEQ.

The chain recombines TRBV7-2 with TRBJ2-5; tentative D call: TRBD1 (5 bases). Germline assignment: CDR1 SGHTA and CDR2 FQGNSA. Trimming left V 2 bases short and J 1 base short, with 17 bases between. This CDR3 spans 17 amino acids. This CDR3 is CASSLPPDRPFQETQYF. The CDR3 bases are TGTGCCAGCAGCTTACCCCCCGACAGACCGTTCCAAGAGACCCAGTACTTC.

The chain uses TRBV3-1 (or the pseudogene TRBV3-2) and TRBJ1-2; D ambiguous. Germline V gives CDR1 LGHDT, CDR2 YNNKEL (reference sequence). The germline V and J ends were trimmed by 4 bases and 0 bases, with 9 bases remaining between them. The CDR3 has 14 residues. CDR3 sequence (DNA): TGTGCCAGCAGCCGAGGGATTTCTAACTATGGCTACACCTTC. Residues: CASSRGISNYGYTF.

V usage is TRBV6-5 and J usage is TRBJ1-4; 10 bases are shared with TRBD1. This CDR3 region has 13 residues. Germline V lookup: CDR1 MNHEY, CDR2 SVGAGI. The V segment lost 8 bases and the J segment 6 bases; nucleotides outside the gene matches: 3. In DNA, the CDR3 is TGTGCCAGCGGGGACAGGGGCTATGAAAAACTGTTTTTT. Its protein product is CASGDRGYEKLFF.

The chain employs TRBV2 and TRBJ2-2, with a possible D match to TRBD2 (5 bases). CDR3 length: 14 residues. Per germline, CDR1 SNHLY and CDR2 FYNNEI. Trimming removed 8 bases from V and 3 bases from J, with 13 bases in between. The CDR3 here is CASRVREDTGELFF. In DNA form, the CDR3 reads TGTGCCAGCCGGGTTCGGGAAGACACCGGGGAGCTGTTTTTT.

This clone was observed a few times. The rearrangement joins TRBV3-1 (or the pseudogene TRBV3-2) to TRBJ2-1, with 9 positions matching TRBD1. The CDR3 contains 13 residues. Germline CDR1 LGHDT, CDR2 YNNKEL (reference sequence). The trim removed 4 bases at V and 10 bases at J, leaving 5 bases unmatched. CDR3 sequence: CASSPTGGNEQFF. The CDR3 coding sequence is TGTGCCAGCAGCCCGACAGGGGGGAACGAGCAGTTCTTC.

This clone was found a few times. The rearrangement joins TRBV3-1 (or the pseudogene TRBV3-2) to TRBJ1-3; 9 bases agree with TRBD1. The V segment lost 3 bases and the J segment 1 base; nucleotides outside the gene matches: 4. This CDR3 spans 16 amino acids. The V gene's germline CDR1 is LGHDT and CDR2 YNNKEL (reference sequence). CDR3 DNA: TGTGCCAGCAGCCAGTCAGGGACAGGGTCTGGAAACACCATATATTTT. It encodes CASSQSGTGSGNTIYF.